Each of the 3 T cell receptor beta chains below was sequenced from the same sample in a study of T cells in Graves' hyperthyroidism and ophthalmopathy (dated by TCRdb to the late 2010s). To prepare the library, multiplex PCR was applied. TCRdb names Illumina HiSeq 2000 as the instrument used. TCR beta CDR3 regions were amplified from RNA transcripts. The first round of RT-PCR for the TCR CDR3 was performed with the HTBI primer set and the Qiagen OneStep RT-PCR kit. The public reads were reprocessed in TCRdb via fastp at Q25 and MiXCR, keeping in-frame beta chains. Under each unique CDR3 protein, matching rows form one entry showing the most common genes and DNA. This sample has 350,000 to 400,000 distinct CDR3 sequences in its table, and about 19% of those were observed once. The ten largest clones represent about 4% of the sample. The sequencing input was blood. These receptors were collected from a woman aged 18-29 years with Graves' hyperthyroidism.

This clonotype was detected many times. This chain uses TRBV20-1 with TRBJ2-5, with TRBD2 identical over 11 bases. Germline V CDR1 and CDR2: DFQATT, SNEGSKA (reference sequence). The CDR3 has 14 residues. The V segment lost 6 bases and the J segment 2 bases; nucleotides outside the gene matches: 5. The CDR3: CSAVTSGTQETQYF. CDR3 nucleotide sequence: TGCAGTGCCGTGACTAGCGGGACACAAGAGACCCAGTACTTC.

This clonotype was seen ten or more times. This rearrangement joins TRBV6-1 to TRBJ2-7; D gene ambiguous. Germline CDR1 and CDR2: MNHNS and SASEGT. The CDR3 runs 13 residues. V lost 8 bases and J 6 bases, leaving 17 bases between the germline ends. The CDR3 coding sequence is TGTGCCAGCCAACAGAGTCGGAGTGGCGAGCAGTACTTC. Its protein is CASQQSRSGEQYF.

The table lists this clonotype with many counts. This chain joins TRBV7-9 and TRBJ1-2, with a weak D call TRBD1 (5 bases). Germline CDR1 and CDR2: SEHNR and FQNEAQ (reference sequence). The CDR3 length is 14 residues. Trimming removed 1 base at V and 4 bases at J, with 10 bases between. Here the CDR3 DNA reads TGTGCCAGCAGCTTAGGGCTGGGGGGCTATGGCTACACCTTC. The encoded protein is CASSLGLGGYGYTF.